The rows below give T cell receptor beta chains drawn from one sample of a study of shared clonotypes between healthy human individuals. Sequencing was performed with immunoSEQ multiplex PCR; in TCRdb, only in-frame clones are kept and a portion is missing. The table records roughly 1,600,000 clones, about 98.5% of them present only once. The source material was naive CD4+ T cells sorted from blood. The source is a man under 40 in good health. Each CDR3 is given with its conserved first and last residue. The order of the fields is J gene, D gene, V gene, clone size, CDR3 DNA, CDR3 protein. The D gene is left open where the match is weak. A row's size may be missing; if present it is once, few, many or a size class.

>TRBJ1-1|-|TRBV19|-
TGTGCCAGTAGTATACGGGCCCTTATGAACACTGAAGCTTTCTTT
CASSIRALMNTEAFF
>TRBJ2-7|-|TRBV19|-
TGTGCCAGTAGTTCTGGACAGCTCGTCTCCTACGAGCAGTACTTC
CASSSGQLVSYEQYF
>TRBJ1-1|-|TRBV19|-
TGTGCCAGTAGATTGCAGTTGAACACTGAAGCTTTCTTT
CASRLQLNTEAFF
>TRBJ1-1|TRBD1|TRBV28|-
TGTGCCAGCAGTTTAACAGGGGGCGCGTACACTGAAGCTTTCTTT
CASSLTGGAYTEAFF
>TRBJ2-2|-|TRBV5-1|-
TGCGCCAGCAGCTCGAAGGGACTCCCGAACACCGGGGAGCTGTTTTTT
CASSSKGLPNTGELFF
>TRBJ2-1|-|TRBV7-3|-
TGTGCCAGCAGCTACGACAGATACAATGAGCAGTTCTTC
CASSYDRYNEQFF
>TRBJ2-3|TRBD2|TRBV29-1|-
TGCAGCTCAAGAAGCGGGAGAGGCTGGGATACGCAGTATTTT
CSSRSGRGWDTQYF
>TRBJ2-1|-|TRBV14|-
TGTGCCAGCAGCCAAAGTAACGGCAGGAGCGATGAGCAGTTCTTC
CASSQSNGRSDEQFF
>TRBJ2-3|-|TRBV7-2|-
TGTGCCAGCAGCTTAATCACAGATACGCAGTATTTT
CASSLITDTQYF
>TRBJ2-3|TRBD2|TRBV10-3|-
TGTGCCATCAGTGAGCCTCAGACTAGCGGGAGTTCGAATACGCAGTATTTT
CAISEPQTSGSSNTQYF
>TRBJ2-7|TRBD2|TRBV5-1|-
TGCGCCAGCAGCTCTGGGACTAGCGGCAGCTACGAGCAGTACTTC
CASSSGTSGSYEQYF
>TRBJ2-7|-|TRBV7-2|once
TGTGCCAGCAGCCCCCGAGCAGGGCTCTACGAGCAGTACTTC
CASSPRAGLYEQYF
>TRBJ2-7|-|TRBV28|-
TGTGCCAGCAGTTTCCCTGACAGGAGGACGTACTTC
CASSFPDRRTYF
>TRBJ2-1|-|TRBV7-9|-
TGTGCCAGCAGCCGCCTTGACGGAAGCTCCTACAATGAGCAGTTCTTC
CASSRLDGSSYNEQFF
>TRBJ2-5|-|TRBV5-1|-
TGCGCCAGCAGCTTGATACCGGAGGTAGTATCTGAGACCCAGTACTTC
CASSLIPEVVSETQYF
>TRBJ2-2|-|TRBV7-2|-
TGTGCCAGCAGCTTAGAGGGGAGGATTGGGGAGCTGTTTTTT
CASSLEGRIGELFF
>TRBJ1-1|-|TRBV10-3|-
TGTGCCATCGGGGGGTGGGGACAAGAGGAAGCTTTCTTT
CAIGGWGQEEAFF
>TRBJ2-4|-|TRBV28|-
TGTGCCAGCAGGACCGGGACGGAGGGGGGCATTCAGTACTTC
CASRTGTEGGIQYF
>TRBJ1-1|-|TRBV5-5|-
TGTGCCAGCAGCTCTTCCACTTGGGACACTGAAGCTTTCTTT
CASSSSTWDTEAFF
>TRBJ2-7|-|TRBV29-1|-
TGCAGCGTTCAGCGGGTACCAACCTACGAGCAGTACTTC
CSVQRVPTYEQYF
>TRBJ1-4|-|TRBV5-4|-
TGTGCCAGCAGCTTGGCTGGACCGGCGGAAAAACTGTTTTTT
CASSLAGPAEKLFF
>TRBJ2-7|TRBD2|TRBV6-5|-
TGTGCCAGCAGTCCACCGGGCAGCGGGGGCGAGCAGTACTTC
CASSPPGSGGEQYF
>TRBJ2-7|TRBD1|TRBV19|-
TGTGCCAGTAGCAGACAGGGGGCGAAGAGCTCCTACGAGCAGTACTTC
CASSRQGAKSSYEQYF
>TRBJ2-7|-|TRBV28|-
TGTGCCAGCGCCCAATCTGGAGCGTGGGAGCAGTACTTC
CASAQSGAWEQYF
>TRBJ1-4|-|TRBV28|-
TGTGCCAGCAGTTTTACCGGGCGGTCTTCTGAAAAACTGTTTTTT
CASSFTGRSSEKLFF
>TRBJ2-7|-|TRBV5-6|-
TGTGCCAGCAGCTTTAGGGTAAAGATTGCCTACGAGCAGTACTTC
CASSFRVKIAYEQYF
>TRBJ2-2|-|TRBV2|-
TGTGCCAGCAGTGAAGTAGTCGACGGGGAGCTGTTTTTT
CASSEVVDGELFF
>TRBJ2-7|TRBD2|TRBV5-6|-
TGTGCCAGCAGCTTCGGTAGCGGGACATATTCCGCCTACGAGCAGTACTTC
CASSFGSGTYSAYEQYF
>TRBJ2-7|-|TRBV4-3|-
TGCGCCAGCAGCCAAGATCCCCGTTACGAGCAGTACTTC
CASSQDPRYEQYF
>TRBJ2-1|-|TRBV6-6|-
TGTGCCAGCAGTTCCCCGGGACCCAACAATGAGCAGTTCTTC
CASSSPGPNNEQFF
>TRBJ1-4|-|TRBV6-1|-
TGTGCCAGCAGGACAACGGGGGATGAAAAACTGTTTTTT
CASRTTGDEKLFF
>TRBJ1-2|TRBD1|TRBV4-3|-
TGCGCCAGCAGCACCGGGACAGGGGGCCGGGGCTACACCTTC
CASSTGTGGRGYTF
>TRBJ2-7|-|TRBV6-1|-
TGTGCCAGCAGGATAGGTAAGGACCGTACCTACGAGCAGTACTTC
CASRIGKDRTYEQYF
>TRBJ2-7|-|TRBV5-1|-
TGCGCCAGCAGCCCGACTAGGGACTACGAGCAGTACTTC
CASSPTRDYEQYF
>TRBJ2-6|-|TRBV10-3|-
TGTGCCATCAGTGAGGTGATTTTCTGGACATCAAGCTCTGGGGCCAACGTCCTGACTTTC
CAISEVIFWTSSSGANVLTF
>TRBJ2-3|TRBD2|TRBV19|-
TGTGCCAGTAGTCCTGGGACTAGCGGCACAGATACGCAGTATTTT
CASSPGTSGTDTQYF
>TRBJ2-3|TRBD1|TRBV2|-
TGTGCCAGCAGTCAGGACAGGGTCCCAGATACGCAGTATTTT
CASSQDRVPDTQYF
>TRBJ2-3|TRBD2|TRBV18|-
TGTGCCAGCTCCCCACTAGCGGGAGGGCCCACAGATACGCAGTATTTT
CASSPLAGGPTDTQYF
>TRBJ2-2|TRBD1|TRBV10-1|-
TGCGCCAGCAGTACCGGGACAGTGAACACCGGGGAGCTGTTTTTT
CASSTGTVNTGELFF
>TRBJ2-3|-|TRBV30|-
TGTGCCTGGAGTAAGAGCACAGATACGCAGTATTTT
CAWSKSTDTQYF
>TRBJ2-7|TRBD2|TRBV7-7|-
TGTGCCAGCAGCTTAGGAGCGGGAGGATCCTACGAGCAGTACTTC
CASSLGAGGSYEQYF
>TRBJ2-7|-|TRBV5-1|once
TGCGCCAGCAGCTTGGATGGCGGCTCCTACGAGCAGTACTTC
CASSLDGGSYEQYF
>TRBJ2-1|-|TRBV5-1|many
TGCGCCAGTAATTCGCGAGGCACCTACAATGAGCAGTTCTTC
CASNSRGTYNEQFF
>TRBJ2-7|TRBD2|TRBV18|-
TGTGCCAGCTCACCCCTCAGCGGGAGGGCTCGCGAGCAGTACTTC
CASSPLSGRAREQYF
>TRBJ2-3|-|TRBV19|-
TGTGCCAGTAGTAACGTTCCGGCCGGCACAGATACGCAGTATTTT
CASSNVPAGTDTQYF
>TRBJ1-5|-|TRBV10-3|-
TGTGCCATCAGTGAGTCGATAGGACCCCAGCATTTT
CAISESIGPQHF
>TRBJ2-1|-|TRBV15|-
TGTGCCACCAGCAGGGACTTCTACAATGAGCAGTTCTTC
CATSRDFYNEQFF
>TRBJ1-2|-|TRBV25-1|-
TGTGCCAGCAGCCCCCACAGGGATAACTATGGCTACACCTTC
CASSPHRDNYGYTF
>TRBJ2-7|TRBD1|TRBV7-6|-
TGTGCCAGCAGCCCGGGACAGGGACATGACGAGCAGTACTTC
CASSPGQGHDEQYF
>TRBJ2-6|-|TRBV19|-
TGTGCCACCTTGAGCTCTGGGGCCAACGTCCTGACTTTC
CATLSSGANVLTF
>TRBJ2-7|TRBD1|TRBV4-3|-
TGCGCCAGCAGCCAAGATTTTAGGACAGGGACATACGAGCAGTACTTC
CASSQDFRTGTYEQYF
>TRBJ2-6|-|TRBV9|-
TGTGCCAGCACCGCGACAGCTGGGGCCAACGTCCTGACTTTC
CASTATAGANVLTF
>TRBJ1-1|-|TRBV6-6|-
TGTGCCAGCAGACGGGGAAGCACTGAAGCTTTCTTT
CASRRGSTEAFF
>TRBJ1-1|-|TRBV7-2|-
TGTGCCAGCAGCTTAAGGGCGGAGATGGCTTTCTTT
CASSLRAEMAFF
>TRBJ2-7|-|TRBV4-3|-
TGCGCCAGCAGCCAAGGATTTGGGGGGAGCTTGAGGGCTGAGGGCTACGAGCAGTACTTC
CASSQGFGGSLRAEGYEQYF
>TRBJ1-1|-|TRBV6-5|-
TGTGCCAGCAGTTCGACGGGGAACACTGAAGCTTTCTTT
CASSSTGNTEAFF
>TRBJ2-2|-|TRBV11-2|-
TGTGCCAGCAGTATCGACAGTAGGTTGACCGGGGAGCTGTTTTTT
CASSIDSRLTGELFF